Following are 5 T cell receptor beta chains from one sample sequenced in a study of cytomegalovirus exposure and HLA in healthy donors. PCR used 60 Vbeta primers and 13 Jbeta primers. Measured with immunoSEQ multiplex PCR; TCRdb has only the in-frame clones, and not every one. The table has some 150,000 clones, around 72% seen once. Sequencing input: PBMCs. The receptors were sampled from a middle-aged man in good health and CMV-seropositive.

This clone was detected once. V and J are TRBV29-1 and TRBJ1-2, with D unresolved. The CDR3 is 11 residues long. Trimming left V 1 base short and J 6 bases short, with 6 bases between. Germline CDR1 is SQVTM and CDR2 is ANQGSEA. CDR3 DNA sequence: TGCAGCGTTGAAGGGAGTAATGGCTACACCTTC. Residues: CSVEGSNGYTF. Looking up the rest from reference TRBV29-1 and TRBJ1-2 gives the full variable domain: SAVISQKPSRDICQRGTSLTIQCQVDSQVTMMFWYRQQPGQSLTLIATANQGSEATYESGFVIDKFPISRPNLTFSTLTVSNMSPEDSSIYLCSVEGSNGYTFGSGTRLTVV.

The chain joins TRBV6-6 to TRBJ2-4; D is possibly TRBD2 (6 bases). V was pared by 2 bases and J by 5 bases, with 10 bases between. In germline, CDR1 is MNHNY, CDR2 SVGAGI (reference sequence). The CDR3 is 14 amino acids. CDR3 coding DNA: TGTGCCAGCAGTTACCGGGAGCTGGAAAACATTCAGTACTTC. Its translation: CASSYRELENIQYF.

The chain recombines TRBV19 with TRBJ1-5; D ambiguous. The length of the CDR3 is 15 residues. Germline values: CDR1 LNHDA, CDR2 SQIVND (reference sequence). The V and J ends lost 3 bases and 1 base respectively, with 10 bases between them. The CDR3 DNA reads as TGTGCCAGTAGTATGTTTATTGAGAGCAATCAGCCCCAGCATTTT. It specifies CASSMFIESNQPQHF.

This clone showed up just a few times. The chain is built from TRBV7-9 and TRBJ1-4, with TRBD1 identical over 8 bases. V was clipped by 5 bases and J by 8 bases; unmatched bases: 7. CDR1 is SEHNR and CDR2 is FQNEAQ in the germline V gene (reference sequence). CDR3 length equals 14 residues. The CDR3 loop is CASSIGQGREKLFF. CDR3 DNA: TGTGCCAGCAGCATCGGACAGGGACGGGAAAAACTGTTTTTT.

V usage is TRBV6-4 and J usage is TRBJ2-7; 8 bases map to TRBD1. The CDR3 length is 16 residues. CDR1 and CDR2 (germline): MRHNA, SNTAGT. Germline trimming cut 2 bases from V and 2 bases from J; bases unmatched to any gene: 8. CDR3 coding DNA: TGTGCCAGCAGTGACCCCGGGACAGGATCCCCCTACGAGCAGTACTTC. This sequence encodes CASSDPGTGSPYEQYF.